This TCR beta chain appears in the sequencing data of a study of CD8+ T cells in alopecia areata. Study at large: The duration of tofacitinib was 6 to 18 months, with 6 months off drug afterward.

In regard to this clone: Its antigen is as yet unknown.

cDNA serving as the sequencing template came from extracted, reverse transcribed RNA. The repertoire was sequenced with immunoSEQ multiplex PCR; TCRdb's copy has only in-frame clones and lacks some. This table has some 160,000 clones, about three fifths appearing once. Stated treatment: oral pan-JAK inhibitor, 5-10 mg twice daily. Specimens obtained from alopecia areata patients comprised lesional scalp punch biopsies and peripheral blood. Sorted populations comprised CD4+ and CD8+ T cells obtained from PBMCs. Findings and limits, study-wide: Scalp clonality and expanded CD8+ clones among the top 100 were significantly decreased by tofacitinib.

Looked up from germline, CDR1 is SGHRS and CDR2 is YFSETQ. CDR3 length: 13 residues. Trimming stripped 5 bases from V and 3 bases from J, with 12 bases between. This clonotype was sampled from a human donor with alopecia areata. The input for sequencing was CD4+ T cells sorted from blood, taken at week 4, from a patient treated with tofacitinib. This rearrangement joins TRBV5-1 to TRBJ2-7; weak D call: TRBD2 (5 bases). The CDR3 DNA is TGCGCCAGCAGGGTGCTCGGACTCTACGAGCAGTACTTC. Encoded protein: CASRVLGLYEQYF.